These 21 T cell receptor beta chains originate from one sample sequenced in a study of blood T cell repertoires in COVID-19. TCRdb's copy holds only in-frame clones and misses some; the assay was immunoSEQ multiplex PCR. The sample carries fewer than 350,000 clones, 89% recorded once. The sample comprised PBMCs or T cells enriched from blood (not recorded which). The source of these receptors is a man aged 55-75 years who had recovered from COVID-19.

CDR3 sequence (DNA): TGTGCCACCAGTGACCCCCTTTTTCGGGATAGACGCACAGATACGCAGTATTTT. The encoded protein is CATSDPLFRDRRTDTQYF. The V call is TRBV24-1, the J call TRBJ2-3; D may be TRBD2 (5 bases). The CDR3 extends over 18 amino acids. Germline V CDR1 and CDR2: KGHDR, SFDVKD. The ends were cut back, 4 bases at V and 1 base at J, with 20 bases in the middle.

This chain links TRBV5-6 with TRBJ2-5, with D unclear. The CDR3 consists of 14 residues. Trimming shortened V by 4 bases and J by 3 bases, and 13 bases separated the two germline ends. Per germline, CDR1 SGHDT and CDR2 YYEEEE. CDR3 sequence reads: CASSPVSVKETQYF. The CDR3 DNA follows: TGTGCCAGCAGCCCCGTGTCTGTAAAAGAGACCCAGTACTTC.

The chain carries TRBV5-6 and TRBJ2-2, with D perhaps TRBD1 (6 bases). Germline loops: CDR1 SGHDT, CDR2 YYEEEE. The CDR3 consists of 17 residues. Trimming took off 0 bases at V and 7 bases at J, with 19 bases between the two ends. The CDR3 nucleotides read TGTGCCAGCAGCTTGGTAGGGATGGGGGCGCAAGGCGGGGAGCTGTTTTTT. Encoded protein: CASSLVGMGAQGGELFF.

This rearrangement joins TRBV28 to TRBJ1-2; D not certain. V was clipped by 3 bases and J by 4 bases, with 9 bases between them. This CDR3 has 13 amino acids. Germline CDR1 is MDHEN and CDR2 is SYDVKM. The CDR3 nucleotides are TGTGCCAGCAGTTTCGGGATCGCCTATGGCTACACCTTC. It encodes CASSFGIAYGYTF.

This clone was seen a handful of times. The chain combines TRBV24-1 with TRBJ1-5; D perhaps matches TRBD1 (5 bases). With 9 bases removed from V and 3 bases from J, the gap between germline ends came to 11 bases. CDR1 KGHDR and CDR2 SFDVKD come from the germline V gene. The CDR3 extends over 13 amino acids. CDR3 residues: CATAGQINQPQHF. The CDR3 DNA sequence: TGTGCCACCGCTGGACAAATCAATCAGCCCCAGCATTTT.

V usage is TRBV6-2 or TRBV6-3 and J usage is TRBJ2-3; possible D gene TRBD2, 6 bases. V was pared by 6 bases and J by 0 bases, with 16 bases between. The CDR3 has 16 residues. CDR1 and CDR2 (germline): MNHEY, SVGEGT. The CDR3 is CASSHSTAGSTDTQYF. The DNA for the CDR3 is TGTGCCAGCAGCCATTCCACAGCGGGTAGCACAGATACGCAGTATTTT.

This sequence joins TRBV5-1 and TRBJ2-3; 9 nucleotides agree with TRBD2. Germline V CDR1 and CDR2: SGHRS, YFSETQ. Trimming cost V 5 bases and J 3 bases; bases outside gene matches: 13. This CDR3 has 17 residues. DNA for the CDR3: TGCGCCAGCAGGCCGACTGCTTTTGCGGGAGGGACAGATACGCAGTATTTT. Translated, it gives CASRPTAFAGGTDTQYF. The full variable domain, completed using reference TRBV5-1 and TRBJ2-3, is KAGVTQTPRYLIKTRGQQVTLSCSPISGHRSVSWYQQTPGQGLQFLFEYFSETQRNKGNFPGRFSGRQFSNSRSEMNVSTLELGDSALYLCASRPTAFAGGTDTQYFGPGTRLTVL.

The V call is TRBV28, the J call TRBJ2-5, with TRBD1 matching over 10 bases. V lost 6 bases and J lost 4; bases outside the gene matches: 2. CDR3 length equals 13 residues. CDR1 and CDR2 from the germline V gene are MDHEN and SYDVKM. The CDR3 sequence: CASSRDRGETQYF. In DNA, the CDR3 is TGTGCCAGCAGCCGGGACAGGGGAGAGACCCAGTACTTC.

The chain combines TRBV19 with TRBJ2-1, with 9 bases matching TRBD2. The V and J ends lost 3 bases and 7 bases, in that order; junction bases with no gene match: 7. The V gene's germline CDR1 is LNHDA and CDR2 SQIVND (reference sequence). The CDR3 runs 15 residues. CDR3 bases: TGTGCCAGTAGTATTTTAGCGGGAGCGAAAAATGAGCAGTTCTTC. Protein product: CASSILAGAKNEQFF. Drawing the rest from reference TRBV19 and TRBJ2-1, the complete variable domain is DGGITQSPKYLFRKEGQNVTLSCEQNLNHDAMYWYRQDPGQGLRLIYYSQIVNDFQKGDIAEGYSVSREKKESFPLTVTSAQKNPTAFYLCASSILAGAKNEQFFGPGTRLTVL.

The gene calls are TRBV28 and TRBJ1-3; tentative D call: TRBD1 (6 bases). CDR1 and CDR2 from the germline V gene are MDHEN and SYDVKM. The CDR3 runs to 14 residues. Trimming shortened V by 5 bases and J by 8 bases, and 16 bases separated the two germline ends. CDR3 nucleotide sequence: TGTGCCAGCAGTCGGGGGGGCAGGAGGGACACCATATATTTT. Translated, it gives CASSRGGRRDTIYF.

The CDR3 nucleotides read TGTGCCAGCAGCTTGGGATTTGACAGCTATAGCAATCAGCCCCAGCATTTT. This translates into CASSLGFDSYSNQPQHF. The chain is built from TRBV5-5 and TRBJ1-5, with TRBD1 as a possible D gene (5 bases). Germline V gene sequence: CDR1 SGHKS, CDR2 YYEKEE (reference sequence). This CDR3 comprises 17 residues. The ends were cut back, 0 bases at V and 0 bases at J, with 13 bases in the middle.

The rearrangement joins TRBV5-1 to TRBJ2-7; 11 bases map to TRBD2. Germline V gene sequence: CDR1 SGHRS, CDR2 YFSETQ. The CDR3 is made up of 18 amino acids. V was pared by 0 bases and J by 1 base, with 9 bases of the junction left unmatched. CDR3 DNA: TGCGCCAGCAGCTTGGAGGGTAGCGGGAGGGCCAGGTCCTACGAGCAGTACTTC. Translating it yields CASSLEGSGRARSYEQYF.

This clone was counted once. This rearrangement joins TRBV19 to TRBJ1-5; D might be TRBD1 (6 bases). Germline values: CDR1 LNHDA, CDR2 SQIVND (reference sequence). V was shortened by 5 bases and J by 3 bases, with 11 bases between the two germline ends. This CDR3 is 14 amino acids long. Here the CDR3 reads CASSSGQLNQPQHF. The CDR3 DNA is TGTGCCAGTAGTTCCGGACAGCTCAATCAGCCCCAGCATTTT.

This chain uses TRBV19 with TRBJ2-7; 15 bases map to TRBD2. Germline V lookup: CDR1 LNHDA, CDR2 SQIVND (reference sequence). Unmatched junction bases numbered 3, after V lost 6 bases and J lost 3 bases. The CDR3 contains 15 residues. As DNA, the CDR3 is TGTGCCAGTAGCCCGGGACTAGCGGGAGGCTACGAGCAGTACTTC. This encodes CASSPGLAGGYEQYF.

The rearrangement uses TRBV14 and TRBJ2-2; a weak D match, TRBD2 (5 bases). The CDR3 contains 13 residues. Deletions cut 4 bases from V and 6 bases from J, with 9 bases between. Germline V CDR1 and CDR2: SGHDN, FVKESK. CDR3 bases: TGTGCCAGCAGCCGCACCGGGGCCGGGGAGCTGTTTTTT. Its translation: CASSRTGAGELFF.

The gene calls are TRBV2 and TRBJ1-2; D gene uncertain. Per the germline V gene, CDR1 is SNHLY and CDR2 is FYNNEI. The CDR3 totals 12 residues. The V and J ends lost 4 bases and 8 bases respectively, with 11 bases between them. The CDR3 nucleotides read TGTGCCAGCAGTGCCGAGGTGAGCGGCTACACCTTC. Encoded protein: CASSAEVSGYTF.

This chain links TRBV7-9 with TRBJ2-3, with no clear D. Germline V CDR1 and CDR2: SEHNR, FQNEAQ (reference sequence). Trimming cost V 2 bases and J 0 bases, with 9 bases left between them. CDR3 length: 15 residues. The CDR3 loop is CASSLRSTSTDTQYF. The CDR3 bases are TGTGCCAGCAGCTTAAGGTCGACTAGCACAGATACGCAGTATTTT.

V is TRBV11-2 and J is TRBJ2-7; D may be TRBD1 (6 bases). Germline V gene sequence: CDR1 SGHAT, CDR2 FQNNGV. V was cut by 0 bases and J by 3 bases, with 15 bases left in between. This CDR3 contains 16 residues. Here the CDR3 DNA reads TGTGCCAGCAGCTTAGACAGCAGGGGCAAATTCTACGAGCAGTACTTC. This codes for CASSLDSRGKFYEQYF. Full variable domain (outside the CDR3, taken from reference TRBV11-2 and TRBJ2-7): EAGVAQSPRYKIIEKRQSVAFWCNPISGHATLYWYQQILGQGPKLLIQFQNNGVVDDSQLPKDRFSAERLKGVDSTLKIQPAKLEDSAVYLCASSLDSRGKFYEQYFGPGTRLTVT.

The rearrangement uses TRBV25-1 and TRBJ1-1; 8 bases match TRBD1. The CDR3 loop spans 14 amino acids. Germline CDR1 MGHDK, CDR2 SYGVNS. V lost 4 bases and J lost 6; bases outside the gene matches: 7. The CDR3 is CASSAPQGASEAFF. The CDR3 region has the DNA TGTGCCAGCAGTGCTCCTCAGGGGGCCTCTGAAGCTTTCTTT.

This clone was recorded once. The chain uses TRBV6-5 and TRBJ1-2; D not resolved. The germline V gene encodes CDR1 MNHEY and CDR2 SVGAGI. The CDR3 extends over 13 amino acids. V dropped 6 bases and J dropped 8 bases, with 16 bases sitting between them. The CDR3 DNA is TGTGCCAGCAGGGAGTCTTCTTATGTCGGCTACACCTTC. The encoded protein is CASRESSYVGYTF.

The chain has TRBV7-9 and TRBJ2-3; TRBD2 aligns across 14 bases. CDR1 and CDR2 (germline): SEHNR, FQNEAQ (reference sequence). V lost 5 bases to trimming and J lost 5 bases; unmatched junction nucleotides: 6. The CDR3 extends over 16 amino acids. The chain's CDR3 is CASSPGTSGSIDTQYF. Here the CDR3 DNA reads TGTGCCAGCAGCCCCGGGACTAGCGGGAGTATAGATACGCAGTATTTT. Full variable domain (remainder filled in from reference TRBV7-9 and TRBJ2-3): DTGVSQNPRHKITKRGQNVTFRCDPISEHNRLYWYRQTLGQGPEFLTYFQNEAQLEKSRLLSDRFSAERPKGSFSTLEIQRTEQGDSAMYLCASSPGTSGSIDTQYFGPGTRLTVL.